Detailed here is one TCR beta chain. What this receptor recognizes is not known. Per-base quality was not reported, and no clone a single base away is much larger than it. Unmatched junction bases come to 5, with V trimmed by 4 bases and J by 1 base. The CDR3, cysteine through phenylalanine, is 15 amino acids long. Only CDR3 DNA remains: 45 bases, in frame from the first base. CDR1 SGHRS and CDR2 YFSETQ were looked up in the germline V gene. The sample comes from a study of control samples from healthy donors and cancer patients (TCRdb year 2020). Libraries were prepared through the immunoSEQ multiplex PCR assay. This immuneACCESS table, as held by TCRdb, lists in-frame sequences with V and J called but not all clones. Of the missing ones, under half trace to an unresolved V gene in checked studies; the others have no known cause. Across this sample there are 150,000 to 180,000 clones, with around 95% seen only once. The ten largest clones take up 4.5% to 6% of the sample.

The chain was built from TRBV5-1 and TRBJ2-5, and 9 junction bases match TRBD2. The sequence came from a man between 35 and 55 years old in good health. Sequenced material: blood. The DNA is as follows: TGCGCCAGCAGCCGGGCTAGCGGGACCCAAGAGACCCAGTACTTC. Translation gives CASSRASGTQETQYF.